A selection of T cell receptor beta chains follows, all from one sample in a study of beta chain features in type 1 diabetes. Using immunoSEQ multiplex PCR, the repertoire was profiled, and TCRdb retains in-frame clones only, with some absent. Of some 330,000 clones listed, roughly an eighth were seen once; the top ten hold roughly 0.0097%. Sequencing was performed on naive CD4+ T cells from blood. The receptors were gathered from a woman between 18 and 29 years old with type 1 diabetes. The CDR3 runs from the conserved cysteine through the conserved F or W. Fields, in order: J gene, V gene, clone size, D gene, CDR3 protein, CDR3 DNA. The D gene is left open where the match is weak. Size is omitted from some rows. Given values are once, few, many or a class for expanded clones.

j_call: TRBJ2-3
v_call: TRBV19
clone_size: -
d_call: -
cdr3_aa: CASSIPPRVGTDTQYF
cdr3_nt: TGTGCCAGTAGTATCCCCCCCAGGGTGGGCACAGATACGCAGTATTTT

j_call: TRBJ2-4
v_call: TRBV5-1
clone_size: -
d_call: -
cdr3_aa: CASSPTGGLTIQYF
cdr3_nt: TGCGCCAGCAGCCCCACCGGGGGTTTGACCATTCAGTACTTC

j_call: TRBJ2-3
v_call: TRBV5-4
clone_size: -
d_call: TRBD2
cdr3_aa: CASSPTSSTDTQYF
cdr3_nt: TGTGCCAGCAGCCCGACTAGCAGCACAGATACGCAGTATTTT

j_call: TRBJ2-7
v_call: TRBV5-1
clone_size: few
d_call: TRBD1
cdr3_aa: CASAGQGVYEQYF
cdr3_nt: TGCGCCAGCGCGGGACAGGGGGTCTACGAGCAGTACTTC

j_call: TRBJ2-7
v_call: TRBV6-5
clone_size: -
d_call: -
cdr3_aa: CASSDRFGAYEQYF
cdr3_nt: TGTGCCAGCAGCGACAGGTTTGGGGCCTACGAGCAGTACTTC

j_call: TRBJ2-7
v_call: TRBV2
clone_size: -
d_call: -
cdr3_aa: CASRTVQVEEQYF
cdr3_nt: TGTGCCAGCAGGACGGTACAGGTGGAGGAGCAGTACTTC

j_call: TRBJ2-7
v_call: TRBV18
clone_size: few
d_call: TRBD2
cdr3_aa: CASSPYGVTSGGDEQYF
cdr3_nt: TGTGCCAGCTCACCCTACGGGGTGACTAGCGGGGGTGACGAGCAGTACTTC

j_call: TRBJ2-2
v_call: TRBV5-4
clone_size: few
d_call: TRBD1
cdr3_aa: CASSWTGTANTGELFF
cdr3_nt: TGTGCCAGCAGCTGGACCGGGACAGCCAACACCGGGGAGCTGTTTTTT

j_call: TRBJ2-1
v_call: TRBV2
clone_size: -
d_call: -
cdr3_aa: CASCRLYNEQFF
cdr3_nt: TGTGCCAGCTGTCGTCTCTACAATGAGCAGTTCTTC

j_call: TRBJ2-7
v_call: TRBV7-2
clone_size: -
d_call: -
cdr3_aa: CASSLGLGNEQYF
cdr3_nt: TGTGCCAGCAGCTTGGGGCTCGGAAATGAGCAGTACTTC

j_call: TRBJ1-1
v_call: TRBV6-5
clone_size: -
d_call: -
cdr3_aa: CASSYRGNTEAFF
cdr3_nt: TGTGCCAGCAGTTACAGGGGGAACACTGAAGCTTTCTTT

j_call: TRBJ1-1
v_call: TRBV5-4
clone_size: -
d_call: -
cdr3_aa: CASSKGGDMNTEAFF
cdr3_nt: TGTGCCAGCAGCAAGGGAGGTGATATGAACACTGAAGCTTTCTTT

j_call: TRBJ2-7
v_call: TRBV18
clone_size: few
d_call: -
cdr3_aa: CASSPPGQAYEQYF
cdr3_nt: TGTGCCAGCTCACCACCGGGCCAGGCCTACGAGCAGTACTTC

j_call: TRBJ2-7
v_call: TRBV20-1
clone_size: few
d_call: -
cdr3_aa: CSAVGYEQYF
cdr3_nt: TGCAGTGCTGTCGGCTACGAGCAGTACTTC

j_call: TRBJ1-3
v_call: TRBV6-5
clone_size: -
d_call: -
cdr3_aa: CASRSAVGGNTIYF
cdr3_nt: TGTGCCAGCAGGTCGGCGGTCGGTGGAAACACCATATATTTT

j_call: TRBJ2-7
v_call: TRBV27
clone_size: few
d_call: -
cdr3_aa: CASSSRGGYSSYEQYF
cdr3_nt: TGTGCCAGCAGTTCAAGAGGAGGGTACAGCTCCTACGAGCAGTACTTC

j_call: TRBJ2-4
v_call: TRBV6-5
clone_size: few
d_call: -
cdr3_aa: CASSYSKSLSIQYF
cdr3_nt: TGTGCCAGCAGTTACTCGAAAAGTTTGAGCATTCAGTACTTC

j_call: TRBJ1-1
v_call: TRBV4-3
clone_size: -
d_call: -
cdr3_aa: CASTPTTGWDTEAFF
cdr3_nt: TGCGCCAGCACCCCTACGACAGGTTGGGACACTGAAGCTTTCTTT

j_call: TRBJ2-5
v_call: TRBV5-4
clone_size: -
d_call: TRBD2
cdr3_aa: CASSEGLEVGETQYF
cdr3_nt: TGTGCCAGCAGCGAGGGACTAGAGGTTGGGGAGACCCAGTACTTC

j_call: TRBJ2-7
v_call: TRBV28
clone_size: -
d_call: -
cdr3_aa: CASSSPGSGSYEQYF
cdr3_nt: TGTGCCAGCAGTTCCCCCGGCAGCGGCTCCTACGAGCAGTACTTC

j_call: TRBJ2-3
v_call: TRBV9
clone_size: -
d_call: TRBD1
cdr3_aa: CASSVGIMDRGPPTDTQYF
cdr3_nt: TGTGCCAGCAGCGTAGGAATCATGGACAGGGGCCCACCAACAGATACGCAGTATTTT

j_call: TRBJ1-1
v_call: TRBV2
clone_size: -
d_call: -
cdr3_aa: CASRTEPNTEAFF
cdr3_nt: TGTGCCAGCAGGACAGAACCGAACACTGAAGCTTTCTTT

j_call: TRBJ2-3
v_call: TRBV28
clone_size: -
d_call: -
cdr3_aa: CASMGHLDTQYF
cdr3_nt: TGTGCCAGTATGGGACATTTAGATACGCAGTATTTT

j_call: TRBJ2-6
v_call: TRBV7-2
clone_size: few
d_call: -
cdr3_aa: CASSSAGRVLSGANVLTF
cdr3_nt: TGTGCCAGCAGCTCGGCGGGGCGGGTCCTCTCTGGGGCCAACGTCCTGACTTTC

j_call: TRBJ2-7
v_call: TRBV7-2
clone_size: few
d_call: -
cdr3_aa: CASSLSRTYEQYF
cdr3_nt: TGTGCCAGCAGCTTGTCCAGAACCTACGAGCAGTACTTC

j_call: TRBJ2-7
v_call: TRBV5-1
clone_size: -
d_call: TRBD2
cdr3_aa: CASSSTSGGYEQYF
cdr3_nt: TGCGCCAGCAGCTCCACTAGCGGGGGGTACGAGCAGTACTTC

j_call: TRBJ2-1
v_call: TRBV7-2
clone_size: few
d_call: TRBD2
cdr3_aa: CASSFLGLAGAGEQFF
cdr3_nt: TGTGCCAGCAGCTTCCTAGGACTAGCGGGAGCCGGAGAGCAGTTCTTC

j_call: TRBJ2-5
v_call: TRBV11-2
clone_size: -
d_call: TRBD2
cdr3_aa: CASSRLAGGPTQYF
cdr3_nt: TGTGCCAGCAGCCGACTAGCGGGGGGGCCGACCCAGTACTTC

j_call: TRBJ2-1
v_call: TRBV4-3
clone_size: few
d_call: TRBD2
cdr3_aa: CASSQYGGGHNEQFF
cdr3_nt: TGCGCCAGCAGCCAATACGGCGGGGGTCACAATGAGCAGTTCTTC

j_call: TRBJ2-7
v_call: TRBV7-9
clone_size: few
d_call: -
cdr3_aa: CASSESGRGAYEQYF
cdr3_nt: TGTGCCAGCAGCGAGTCAGGAAGGGGCGCCTACGAGCAGTACTTC

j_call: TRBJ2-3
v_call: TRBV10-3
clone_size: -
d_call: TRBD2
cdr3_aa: CAIRPPGLADTQYF
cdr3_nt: TGTGCCATCAGGCCCCCGGGACTAGCAGATACGCAGTATTTT

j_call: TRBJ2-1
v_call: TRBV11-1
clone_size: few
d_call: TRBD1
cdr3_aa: CASSSDRENFDEQFF
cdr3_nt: TGTGCCAGCAGCTCGGACAGGGAAAACTTCGATGAGCAGTTCTTC

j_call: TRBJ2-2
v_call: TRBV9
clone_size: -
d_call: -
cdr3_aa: CASSASDYTGELFF
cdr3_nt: TGTGCCAGCAGCGCCTCGGACTATACCGGGGAGCTGTTTTTT

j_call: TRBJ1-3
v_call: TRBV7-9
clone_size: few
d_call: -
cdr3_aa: CASSLERRVLGNTIYF
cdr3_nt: TGTGCCAGCAGCTTAGAGCGTCGGGTACTTGGAAACACCATATATTTT

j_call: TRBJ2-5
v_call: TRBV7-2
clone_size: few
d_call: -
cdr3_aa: CASSSLDSQETQYF
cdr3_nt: TGTGCCAGCAGCTCCCTAGACAGCCAAGAGACCCAGTACTTC

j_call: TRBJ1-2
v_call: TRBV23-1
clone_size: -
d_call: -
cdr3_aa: CASTLPGGYGYTF
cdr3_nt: TGCGCCAGCACCCTACCGGGGGGGTATGGCTACACCTTC

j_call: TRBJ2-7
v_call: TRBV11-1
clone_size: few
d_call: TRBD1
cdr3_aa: CASSLAGTGGFYEQYF
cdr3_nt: TGTGCCAGCAGCTTAGCCGGGACAGGGGGCTTCTACGAGCAGTACTTC

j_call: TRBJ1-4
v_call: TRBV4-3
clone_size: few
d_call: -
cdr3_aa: CASSQGGGNEKLFF
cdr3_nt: TGCGCCAGCAGCCAAGGGGGCGGAAATGAAAAACTGTTTTTT

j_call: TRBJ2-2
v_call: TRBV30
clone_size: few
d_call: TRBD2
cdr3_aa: CAWSVIAGAGELFF
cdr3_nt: TGTGCCTGGAGTGTGATAGCGGGAGCCGGGGAGCTGTTTTTT